This record covers a single T cell receptor beta chain. The antigen is unknown. The record originates from a study of siplizumab effects on memory and regulatory T cells. Regarding the study as a whole: Siplizumab significantly brought down the alloreactive sequences that trace back to unstimulated CD4+ memory cells.

The ends were cut back, 3 bases at V and 4 bases at J, with 28 bases in the middle. The CDR3 has 19 residues. From germline, CDR1 is SGHRS and CDR2 YFSETQ. Measured with immunoSEQ multiplex PCR; TCRdb has only the in-frame clones, and not every one. The sample shows 98,000 or so clones, 93% of them seen only once. This sequence originates from a human donor in good health. The chain uses TRBV5-1 and TRBJ1-1; a weak D match, TRBD1 (5 bases). Sequencing was performed on Tregs sorted from blood. In nucleotides, the CDR3 is TGCGCCAGCAGCTACTATACACAAACCGGGACGAGTTCTGTCACTGAAGCTTTCTTT. It yields the protein CASSYYTQTGTSSVTEAFF.